Below, 29 T cell receptor beta chains from the same sample are listed, as sequenced in a study of PD-L1 blockade in urothelial cancer. The assay was immunoSEQ multiplex PCR, and TCRdb's table has in-frame clones only and misses some. The top ten clones hold around 1.7% of a sample with some 120,000 clones, approximately 90% of them seen once. Time point here: peripheral blood 6 weeks after treatment start. Material: PBMCs, obtained around atezolizumab (anti-PD-L1) treatment. Receptors originate from a man in his sixties with urothelial cancer.

The genes are TRBV6-4 and TRBJ2-2, with 8 bases matching TRBD2. Germline trimming cut 4 bases from V and 6 bases from J; bases unmatched to any gene: 7. In germline, CDR1 is MRHNA, CDR2 SNTAGT. The CDR3 is made up of 15 amino acids. CDR3 bases: TGTGCCAGCAGTGCTTCGGGGGGGCCCTCCGGGGAGCTGTTTTTT. Translated: CASSASGGPSGELFF.

The CDR3 nucleotides are TGTGCCAGCAGCCAGGCCCCAGGGGTCGGAAACACCATATATTTT. Protein sequence: CASSQAPGVGNTIYF. The J gene is TRBJ1-3, the V gene TRBV5-5, with D possibly TRBD1 on 6 matching bases. Germline CDR1 is SGHKS and CDR2 is YYEKEE (reference sequence). V lost 4 bases and J 4 bases, leaving 15 bases between the germline ends. The CDR3 runs 15 residues.

V gene TRBV28 combines with J gene TRBJ2-7, with D tentatively TRBD2 (5 bases). This CDR3 has 13 amino acids. Trimming left V 8 bases short and J 1 base short, with 12 bases between. The germline V gene has CDR1 MDHEN and CDR2 SYDVKM. The CDR3: CASAYRRSYEQYF. CDR3 nucleotide sequence: TGTGCCAGCGCCTACCGGAGGTCCTACGAGCAGTACTTC.

This chain links TRBV19 with TRBJ2-3; 8 bases agree with TRBD2. Germline-derived CDR1 and CDR2 are LNHDA and SQIVND (reference sequence). This CDR3 contains 15 residues. The J segment lost 1 base and the V segment lost 7 bases, leaving 7 bases of the junction unmatched. The CDR3 protein is CASTVNSGGTDTQYF. CDR3 in DNA: TGTGCCAGTACAGTAAATAGCGGGGGCACAGATACGCAGTATTTT.

This chain links TRBV10-1 with TRBJ2-5; a weak D match, TRBD2 (5 bases). V shed 5 bases and J shed 1 base, with 8 bases lying between them. Germline values: CDR1 WNHNN, CDR2 SYGVQD (reference sequence). The CDR3 consists of 13 residues. CDR3 sequence (DNA): TGCGCCAGCAGTAGCAGCGGCCAAGAGACCCAGTACTTC. Translated, it gives CASSSSGQETQYF.

V gene TRBV7-8 combines with J gene TRBJ1-6; 7 bases map to TRBD1. The germline gives CDR1 SGHVS, CDR2 FQNEAQ. The CDR3 runs 18 residues. Losses at the gene ends were 7 bases for V and 2 bases for J; bases not matched to a gene: 14. The CDR3 sequence: CASTPSFRGSAYNSPLHF. CDR3 DNA: TGTGCCAGCACCCCATCTTTCAGGGGGAGCGCCTATAATTCACCCCTCCACTTT. The whole variable domain, remainder taken from reference TRBV7-8 and TRBJ1-6, is GAGVSQSPRYKVAKRGQDVALRCDPISGHVSLFWYQQALGQGPEFLTYFQNEAQLDKSGLPSDRFFAERPEGSVSTLKIQRTQQEDSAVYLCASTPSFRGSAYNSPLHFGNGTRLTVT.

V usage is TRBV6-1 and J usage is TRBJ2-3, with D perhaps matching TRBD1 (6 bases). This CDR3 has 16 amino acids. Trimming took 4 bases from V and 2 from J, leaving 16 bases between them. Per germline, CDR1 MNHNS and CDR2 SASEGT. The CDR3 DNA is TGTGCCAGCAGTGCGTTTCAAGGGGGTGACACAGATACGCAGTATTTT. Translated: CASSAFQGGDTDTQYF.

The V call is TRBV19, the J call TRBJ2-7; 8 bases map to TRBD2. This CDR3 is built from 14 residues. Germline CDR1 and CDR2: LNHDA and SQIVND (reference sequence). V lost 3 bases and J lost 4; bases outside the gene matches: 5. CDR3 protein: CASSIRGGVYEQYF. In DNA form, the CDR3 reads TGTGCCAGTAGTATCCGGGGGGGAGTATACGAGCAGTACTTC.

The chain employs TRBV11-3 and TRBJ2-2; 10 bases map to TRBD1. This CDR3 region has 16 residues. After removal of 5 bases from V and 7 bases from J, the junction contained 10 bases not matched to a gene. CDR1 and CDR2 (germline): SGHNT, YENEEA. The CDR3 sequence is CASSGKTGGSDGELFF. CDR3 nucleotides: TGTGCCAGCAGCGGAAAGACAGGGGGCAGTGACGGGGAGCTGTTTTTT.

The rearrangement joins TRBV4-1 to TRBJ2-5; 7 bases match TRBD2. The CDR3 contains 14 residues. Germline V gene sequence: CDR1 MGHRA, CDR2 YSYEKL. After removal of 4 bases from V and 1 base from J, the junction contained 3 bases not matched to a gene. CDR3 amino acids: CASSREGFQETQYF. The CDR3 DNA sequence: TGCGCCAGCAGCCGGGAGGGGTTCCAAGAGACCCAGTACTTC.

The J gene is TRBJ2-5, the V gene TRBV28, with D maybe TRBD2 (6 bases). Trimming pared 6 bases from V and 4 bases from J, leaving 21 bases between. Per the germline V gene, CDR1 is MDHEN and CDR2 is SYDVKM. This CDR3 contains 16 residues. CDR3 coding DNA: TGTGCCAGCAGCGCGGGGTTCCTAGGTCGGGGAGAGACCCAGTACTTC. Translation: CASSAGFLGRGETQYF.

The J gene is TRBJ2-5, the V gene TRBV10-3; TRBD2 matches 9 bases. Trimming removed 6 bases from V and 1 base from J; junction bases left unmatched: 3. Germline loops: CDR1 ENHRY, CDR2 SYGVKD. CDR3 length equals 14 residues. The CDR3 bases are TGTGCCATCAGGGGCGGGGGGGGCCAAGAGACCCAGTACTTC. Amino acids: CAIRGGGGQETQYF.

The rearrangement links TRBV7-6 to TRBJ2-1; 9 bases line up with TRBD2. CDR1 is SGHVS, CDR2 FNYEAQ, per germline. The CDR3 has 16 amino acids. V gave up 1 base and J gave up 4 bases; unmatched junction bases: 5. Written as DNA, the CDR3 is TGTGCCAGCAGCTTAGATGGAGCGGGAGGTTACAATGAGCAGTTCTTC. Translated: CASSLDGAGGYNEQFF.

This chain uses TRBV9 with TRBJ2-3; 12 bases are a match to TRBD2. This CDR3 region has 15 residues. J lost 5 bases, V lost 3 bases, and 4 bases had no gene match. The germline gives CDR1 SGDLS, CDR2 YYNGEE. The CDR3 is CASSALAGGLDTQYF. The CDR3 DNA is TGTGCCAGCAGCGCCCTAGCGGGAGGGTTAGATACGCAGTATTTT.

This clone has a handful of counts. The chain carries TRBV5-1 and TRBJ2-1; possibly TRBD2 for D (6 bases). There are 16 residues in the CDR3. Trimming pared 4 bases from V and 1 base from J, leaving 15 bases between. The germline V gene has CDR1 SGHRS and CDR2 YFSETQ. The CDR3 sequence is CASSPLRGLSYNEQFF. CDR3 nucleotide sequence: TGCGCCAGCAGCCCACTGCGGGGCTTATCCTACAATGAGCAGTTCTTC.

The sample holds a few counts of this clone. The V gene is TRBV10-3, the J gene TRBJ2-7; 13 bases align to TRBD2. This CDR3 comprises 17 residues. V shed 8 bases and J 4 bases; nucleotides not matched to a gene: 14. The germline CDR1 and CDR2 sequences are ENHRY and SYGVKD. The CDR3 here is CAIAGTSGVGMGYEQYF. DNA for the CDR3: TGTGCCATCGCCGGGACTAGCGGGGTCGGGATGGGATACGAGCAGTACTTC.

J is TRBJ2-7 and V is TRBV7-9; a possible D gene is TRBD1 (6 bases). The CDR3 sequence is 16 residues long. The V gene lost 0 bases and the J gene lost 0 bases, with 12 bases spanning the gap. CDR1 and CDR2 from the germline V gene are SEHNR and FQNEAQ (reference sequence). The CDR3 DNA reads as TGTGCCAGCAGCTTAGCAGGACAGCTGCCCTCCTACGAGCAGTACTTC. It codes for CASSLAGQLPSYEQYF.

V is TRBV7-2 and J is TRBJ2-1; 11 positions agree with TRBD2. Per the germline V gene, CDR1 is SGHTA and CDR2 is FQGNSA. This CDR3 comprises 18 residues. Germline trimming cut 0 bases from V and 0 bases from J; bases unmatched to any gene: 4. As DNA, the CDR3 is TGTGCCAGCAGCTTAGCGTCTAGCGGGGGGTACTCCTACAATGAGCAGTTCTTC. This codes for CASSLASSGGYSYNEQFF.

J is TRBJ2-7 and V is TRBV2; 9 nucleotides align to TRBD1. J gave up 7 bases and V 0 bases, and 4 bases lay outside the gene matches. The CDR3 is 14 amino acids. Germline V gene lookup returns CDR1 SNHLY and CDR2 FYNNEI. The CDR3 loop reads CASSEARDRVEQYF. CDR3 coding DNA: TGTGCCAGCAGTGAAGCGAGGGACAGGGTTGAGCAGTACTTC. The full variable domain, in which reference TRBV2 and TRBJ2-7 provide the parts outside the CDR3, is EPEVTQTPSHQVTQMGQEVILRCVPISNHLYFYWYRQILGQKVEFLVSFYNNEISEKSEIFDDQFSVERPDGSNFTLKIRSTKLEDSAMYFCASSEARDRVEQYFGPGTRLTVT.

This chain joins TRBV10-2 and TRBJ2-7, with no clear D. The V and J ends lost 10 bases and 5 bases respectively, with 21 bases between them. Germline loops: CDR1 WSHSY, CDR2 SAAADI. The CDR3 sequence is 14 residues long. The CDR3 DNA reads TGCGCCATCCAAGGCAGCGCTAGGTCCGACGAGCAGTACTTC. As protein: CAIQGSARSDEQYF.

This rearrangement joins TRBV28 to TRBJ2-5; 9 nucleotides match TRBD1. V gave up 6 bases and J gave up 5 bases; unmatched junction bases: 7. The CDR3 loop spans 14 amino acids. Germline CDR1 and CDR2: MDHEN and SYDVKM. CDR3 loop: CASSPTGGEETQYF. CDR3 DNA: TGTGCCAGCAGCCCAACAGGGGGCGAGGAGACCCAGTACTTC.

This clone was recorded once. The rearrangement uses TRBV4-3 and TRBJ1-5; the D gene is possibly TRBD1 (6 bases). Germline V gene data show CDR1 as LGHNA and CDR2 as YSLEER. Trimming took off 0 bases at V and 2 bases at J, with 8 bases between the two ends. This CDR3 has 15 amino acids. DNA of the CDR3: TGCGCCAGCAGCCAAGACGCAGGGGGCAATCAGCCCCAGCATTTT. As protein: CASSQDAGGNQPQHF.

The J gene is TRBJ1-3, the V gene TRBV2; D remains unclear. The CDR3 loop spans 15 amino acids. Germline V gene sequence: CDR1 SNHLY, CDR2 FYNNEI. Trimming shortened V by 6 bases and J by 0 bases, and 12 bases separated the two germline ends. CDR3 in amino acids: CASRDTQVSGNTIYF. In DNA, the CDR3 is TGTGCCAGCAGAGACACGCAAGTCTCTGGAAACACCATATATTTT.

V usage is TRBV5-1 and J usage is TRBJ1-1, with 9 bases identical to TRBD1. V was clipped by 4 bases and J by 0 bases; unmatched bases: 1. CDR1 and CDR2 from the germline V gene are SGHRS and YFSETQ. The CDR3 covers 14 residues. The CDR3 nucleotides are TGCGCCAGCAGCGGGACAGGGATGAACACTGAAGCTTTCTTT. The encoded protein is CASSGTGMNTEAFF.

This chain connects TRBV30 to TRBJ2-2, with D possibly matching TRBD1 (6 bases). Trimming removed 2 bases at V and 8 bases at J, with 12 bases between. In germline, CDR1 is GTSNPN, CDR2 SVGIG (reference sequence). This CDR3 has 13 amino acids. This CDR3 is CAWSKTGPGELFF. CDR3 nucleotides: TGTGCCTGGAGTAAAACAGGGCCAGGGGAGCTGTTTTTT.

The V and J genes are TRBV5-1 and TRBJ2-3, with 7 nucleotides matching TRBD2. Per germline, CDR1 SGHRS and CDR2 YFSETQ. CDR3 length: 16 residues. V was clipped by 4 bases and J by 4 bases; unmatched bases: 12. The CDR3, as DNA: TGCGCCAGCAGCCCCCCTCTAGCGGACCTAGCAGATACGCAGTATTTT. This translates into CASSPPLADLADTQYF.

This clone was recorded a few times. This rearrangement joins TRBV6-5 to TRBJ1-2; 11 bases are a match to TRBD1. The V gene's germline CDR1 is MNHEY and CDR2 SVGAGI. The CDR3 spans 12 residues. The CDR3 protein is CVVYSGTGGNTF. CDR3 bases: TGTGTCGTTTACTCCGGGACAGGGGGAAACACCTTC.

J is TRBJ1-1 and V is TRBV9; D ambiguous. The CDR3 runs 14 residues. The germline gives CDR1 SGDLS, CDR2 YYNGEE. V lost 2 bases to trimming and J lost 0 bases, with 8 bases between them. The CDR3 region has the DNA TGTGCCAGCAGCGTCGAGGCCATGAACACTGAAGCTTTCTTT. Protein sequence: CASSVEAMNTEAFF.

The V gene is TRBV11-3, the J gene TRBJ2-5, with 7 bases matching TRBD1. The V segment lost 5 bases and the J segment 4 bases; nucleotides outside the gene matches: 7. This CDR3 comprises 14 residues. The V gene's germline CDR1 is SGHNT and CDR2 YENEEA. As DNA, the CDR3 is TGTGCCAGCAGCCGAACAGGGGTTGGAGAGACCCAGTACTTC. Encoded protein: CASSRTGVGETQYF.